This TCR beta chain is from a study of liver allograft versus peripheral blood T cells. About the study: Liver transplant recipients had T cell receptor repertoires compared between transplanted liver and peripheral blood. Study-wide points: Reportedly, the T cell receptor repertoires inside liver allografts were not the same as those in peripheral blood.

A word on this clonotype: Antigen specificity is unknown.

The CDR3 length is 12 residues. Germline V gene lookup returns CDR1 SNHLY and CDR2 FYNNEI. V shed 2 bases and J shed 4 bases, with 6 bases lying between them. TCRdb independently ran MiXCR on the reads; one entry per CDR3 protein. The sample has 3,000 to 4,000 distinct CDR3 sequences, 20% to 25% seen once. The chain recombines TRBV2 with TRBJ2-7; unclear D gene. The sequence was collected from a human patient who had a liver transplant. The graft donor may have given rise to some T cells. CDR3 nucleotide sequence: TGTGCCAGCAGTGAAAGGCGGTACGAGCAGTACTTC. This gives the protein CASSERRYEQYF.